Presented here are 23 T cell receptor beta chains from one specimen sequenced in a study of T cell repertoires in cytomegalovirus infection. One entry per CDR3 protein, called by TCRdb with MiXCR from the reads. The sample includes 35,000 to 55,000 distinct CDR3 sequences, around 21% of them seen just once. These receptors' antigens are unknown. The starting material was CD8+ T cells from cultured PBMCs, obtained from culture after CMV antigen stimulation. Receptors were obtained from a human donor in good health (CMV status not recorded). Some clones in this sample may be carry-over from other donors' samples.

This clonotype was detected only a few times. The chain recombines TRBV7-9 with TRBJ1-5, with 8 positions matching TRBD1. The CDR3 length is 15 residues. J was trimmed by 5 bases and V by 3 bases; bases with no gene match: 6. Germline loops: CDR1 SEHNR, CDR2 FQNEAQ (reference sequence). CDR3 DNA sequence: TGTGCCAGCAGCTTGGGGCAGGGGGCCGATCAGCCCCAGCATTTT. This sequence encodes CASSLGQGADQPQHF. Variable domain in full (rest from reference TRBV7-9 and TRBJ1-5): DTGVSQNPRHKITKRGQNVTFRCDPISEHNRLYWYRQTLGQGPEFLTYFQNEAQLEKSRLLSDRFSAERPKGSFSTLEIQRTEQGDSAMYLCASSLGQGADQPQHFGDGTRLSIL.

The V call is TRBV5-1, the J call TRBJ2-7, with 11 bases lining up with TRBD2. This CDR3 has 14 residues. CDR1 SGHRS and CDR2 YFSETQ come from the germline V gene. J lost 6 bases, V lost 2 bases, and 4 bases had no gene match. The CDR3 spells CASSLLAGEAEQYF. CDR3 coding DNA: TGCGCCAGCAGCTTACTAGCGGGAGAGGCCGAGCAGTACTTC.

Notes on this clonotype: Since a much larger clone is just one base distant, this may be a read error. The J gene is TRBJ2-3, the V gene TRBV7-3, with D perhaps assigned TRBD1 or TRBD2 (6 bases each). The germline gives CDR1 SGHTA, CDR2 FQGTGA. The CDR3 sequence is 15 residues long. Trimming removed 8 bases at V and 4 bases at J, with 19 bases between. The chain's CDR3 is CASAPAEGGADTQYF. For the CDR3, the DNA is TGTGCCAGCGCCCCAGCAGAGGGGGGAGCAGATACGCAGTATTTT.

This clonotype was counted a few times. J is TRBJ2-3 and V is TRBV7-9, with D perhaps matching TRBD1 (5 bases). The V and J ends lost 10 bases and 0 bases respectively, with 14 bases between them. CDR1 SEHNR and CDR2 FQNEAQ come from the germline V gene (reference sequence). The CDR3 has 14 amino acids. The DNA of the CDR3 is TGTGCCACCCTGGTTGGGGCTAGCACAGATACGCAGTATTTT. Translating it yields CATLVGASTDTQYF. Using reference TRBV7-9 and TRBJ2-3 for the parts outside the CDR3, the full variable domain is DTGVSQNPRHKITKRGQNVTFRCDPISEHNRLYWYRQTLGQGPEFLTYFQNEAQLEKSRLLSDRFSAERPKGSFSTLEIQRTEQGDSAMYLCATLVGASTDTQYFGPGTRLTVL.

This clonotype showed up just a few times. The chain joins TRBV20-1 to TRBJ2-7; perhaps TRBD1 as D (6 bases). Per germline, CDR1 DFQATT and CDR2 SNEGSKA (reference sequence). V was trimmed by 1 base and J by 1 base, leaving 8 bases between them. This CDR3 comprises 13 residues. CDR3 nucleotide sequence: TGCAGTGCTAGAGGCGGACAGTCCTACGAGCAGTACTTC. This sequence encodes CSARGGQSYEQYF.

This clonotype was recorded at least ten times. The rearrangement links TRBV20-1 to TRBJ2-7; 11 positions agree with TRBD1. Germline CDR1 and CDR2: DFQATT and SNEGSKA (reference sequence). CDR3 length: 15 amino acids. The V and J ends lost 3 bases and 5 bases, in that order; junction bases with no gene match: 9. This CDR3 is CSARDPGQGVHEQYF. CDR3 in DNA: TGCAGTGCTAGGGACCCGGGACAGGGGGTCCACGAGCAGTACTTC.

This clonotype came up many times. The chain uses TRBV4-3 and TRBJ2-3; 13 nucleotides agree with TRBD2. The CDR3 runs 17 residues. Germline loops: CDR1 LGHNA, CDR2 YSLEER. With V trimmed by 2 bases and J by 3 bases, 5 bases remained unmatched. CDR3 sequence reads: CASSQTLLAGGTDTQYF. CDR3 sequence (DNA): TGCGCCAGCAGCCAAACCCTACTAGCGGGAGGGACAGATACGCAGTATTTT.

J is TRBJ1-2 and V is TRBV19; D gene uncertain. Germline CDR1 and CDR2: LNHDA and SQIVND (reference sequence). The CDR3 loop spans 13 amino acids. V was trimmed by 9 bases and J by 3 bases, leaving 14 bases between them. Written as DNA, the CDR3 is TGTGCCAGCCACCTGGAGCCCGACTATGGCTACACCTTC. This gives the protein CASHLEPDYGYTF.

This clonotype appeared a few times. The chain is built from TRBV7-3 and TRBJ2-2, with 8 bases identical to TRBD1. There are 13 residues in the CDR3. CDR1 is SGHTA and CDR2 is FQGTGA in the germline V gene. The ends lost 4 bases at V and 6 bases at J; junction bases unmatched: 1. CDR3 DNA sequence: TGTGCCAGCAGCTCACAGGGGGCCGGGGAGCTGTTTTTT. This encodes CASSSQGAGELFF.

This clonotype was observed many times. The chain carries TRBV6-2 or TRBV6-3 and TRBJ1-5; no clear D gene. The CDR3 consists of 14 residues. V was pared by 4 bases and J by 5 bases, with 12 bases between. CDR1 and CDR2 from the germline V gene are MNHEY and SVGEGT. CDR3 loop: CASSSLRWDQPQHF. CDR3 coding DNA: TGTGCCAGCAGTTCGCTCCGGTGGGATCAGCCCCAGCATTTT.

This clonotype was seen a few times. The chain links TRBV27 to TRBJ2-7; 8 nucleotides line up with TRBD1. V dropped 6 bases and J dropped 0; count of bases not matched to a gene: 4. Per the germline V gene, CDR1 is MNHEY and CDR2 is SMNVEV (reference sequence). The CDR3 sequence is 14 residues long. The CDR3 DNA follows: TGTGCCAGCAGGACCGGGACAGGCTCCTACGAGCAGTACTTC. It is translated as CASRTGTGSYEQYF.

This clonotype showed up just a few times. The V call is TRBV5-6, the J call TRBJ2-3; D tentatively fits TRBD1 or TRBD2 (5 bases each). CDR3 size: 15 residues. Trimming pared 3 bases from V and 5 bases from J, leaving 16 bases between. The germline V gene has CDR1 SGHDT and CDR2 YYEEEE. The CDR3 coding sequence is TGTGCCAGCAGCTGGGGCGGGCTAGCCAGAGATACGCAGTATTTT. Protein sequence: CASSWGGLARDTQYF.

This clonotype was detected a few times. This sequence joins TRBV7-9 and TRBJ1-1; 8 positions match TRBD1. Germline loops: CDR1 SEHNR, CDR2 FQNEAQ (reference sequence). V was pared by 5 bases and J by 5 bases, with 7 bases of the junction left unmatched. CDR3 size: 14 residues. DNA of the CDR3: TGTGCCAGCAGCCAGGGGGCAGGAAAGACTGAAGCTTTCTTT. It translates to CASSQGAGKTEAFF. Supplemented by reference TRBV7-9 and TRBJ1-1, the full variable domain reads DTGVSQNPRHKITKRGQNVTFRCDPISEHNRLYWYRQTLGQGPEFLTYFQNEAQLEKSRLLSDRFSAERPKGSFSTLEIQRTEQGDSAMYLCASSQGAGKTEAFFGQGTRLTVV.

Regarding this clonotype: With a much larger clone just one base away, this may be a read error. The chain joins TRBV11-3 to TRBJ2-2; tentatively, D is TRBD1 (6 bases). Germline values: CDR1 SGHNT, CDR2 YENEEA. The CDR3 is 13 amino acids. This CDR3 reads CTSGDKGAGELFF. Written as DNA, the CDR3 is TGTACCAGCGGAGACAAGGGGGCCGGGGAGCTGTTTTTT.

In this sample, this clonotype turned up a few times. The rearrangement joins TRBV20-1 to TRBJ2-7; no firm D call. Trimming stripped 0 bases from V and 5 bases from J, with 20 bases between. Germline values: CDR1 DFQATT, CDR2 SNEGSKA (reference sequence). This CDR3 contains 16 residues. In DNA, the CDR3 is TGCAGTGCTAGAGACCAAATCCCCTTGCGTGCGGACGAGCAGTACTTC. Its protein is CSARDQIPLRADEQYF.

The V and J genes are TRBV10-2 and TRBJ2-7; no definite D call. The germline CDR1 and CDR2 sequences are WSHSY and SAAADI. The V gene lost 5 bases and the J gene lost 7 bases, with 12 bases spanning the gap. This CDR3 is 12 amino acids long. The DNA of the CDR3 is TGCGCCAGCAGTTCTTCCGCTTATGAGCAGTACTTC. Translating it yields CASSSSAYEQYF.

This clonotype was observed many times. The V and J genes are TRBV7-8 and TRBJ2-2, with D possibly matching TRBD1 (6 bases). V lost 5 bases and J 0 bases, leaving 10 bases between the germline ends. This CDR3 comprises 15 residues. CDR1 and CDR2 from the germline V gene are SGHVS and FQNEAQ. The CDR3, as DNA: TGTGCCAGCAGCGCCAGGACAGCGAACACCGGGGAGCTGTTTTTT. Encoded protein: CASSARTANTGELFF.

This clonotype appeared a single time. The junction shows a germline mismatch at one end, possibly a read error. V and J are TRBV7-9 and TRBJ2-7; a possible D gene is TRBD1 (6 bases). The CDR3 contains 14 residues. CDR1 is SEHNR, CDR2 FQNEAQ, per germline (reference sequence). The CDR3 region has the DNA TGTGCCAGCAGATTAGTTCAGGGGACCTACGAGCAGTACTTC. It specifies CASRLVQGTYEQYF.

In its sample, this clonotype was seen many times. This chain connects TRBV7-2 to TRBJ1-3; D is unresolved. The germline CDR1 and CDR2 sequences are SGHTA and FQGNSA. The CDR3 is 14 residues long. Trimming removed 5 bases at V and 2 bases at J, with 10 bases between. In nucleotides, the CDR3 is TGTGCCAGCAGCCAGAGCGGGACTGGAAACACCATATATTTT. This encodes CASSQSGTGNTIYF.

This clonotype showed up many times. The chain links TRBV4-3 to TRBJ2-3, with TRBD2 matching 12 bases. CDR3 size: 16 residues. J was trimmed by 6 bases and V by 2 bases; bases with no gene match: 6. Germline V CDR1 and CDR2: LGHNA, YSLEER. The CDR3 DNA sequence: TGCGCCAGCAGCCAACGACTAGCGGGAGTTGCGGATACGCAGTATTTT. Amino acid sequence: CASSQRLAGVADTQYF.

This clonotype appeared a few times. CDR3 bases: TGTGCCAGCAGCCAAGGAATTGTTTCGGGGAAGACGTCCTACGAGCAGTACTTC. Translated: CASSQGIVSGKTSYEQYF. The J gene is TRBJ2-7, the V gene TRBV3-1, with D tentatively TRBD2 (5 bases). The CDR3 is 18 residues long. Germline assignment: CDR1 LGHDT and CDR2 YNNKEL (reference sequence). V was cut by 1 base and J by 1 base, with 20 bases left in between.

This chain connects TRBV20-1 to TRBJ2-5; D perhaps matches TRBD2 (6 bases). The CDR3 totals 13 residues. CDR1 and CDR2 from the germline V gene are DFQATT and SNEGSKA (reference sequence). Trimming took off 1 base at V and 5 bases at J, with 11 bases between the two ends. CDR3 coding DNA: TGCAGTGCTAGAGTCGCAGGAGGGGAGACCCAGTACTTC. Its translation: CSARVAGGETQYF.

This clonotype occurred many times. The genes are TRBV2 and TRBJ1-6; D is ambiguous. Germline loops: CDR1 SNHLY, CDR2 FYNNEI. The CDR3 runs to 15 residues. Trimming took 2 bases from V and 10 from J, leaving 15 bases between them. In nucleotides, the CDR3 is TGTGCCAGCAGTGAAAGCCGGAAGTCCGGGTCACCCCTCCACTTT. Translation: CASSESRKSGSPLHF.